The clone carrying this T cell receptor (beta chain) was counted ten times or more. Its antigen is still unknown. A much more abundant neighbour one base away suggests this may be a read error. These data come from a study of metastatic and nonmetastatic thyroid tumors. About the research overall: Patients with malignant and benign thyroid disease provided blood and tumor or nodule tissue, whose repertoires were compared.

Thyroid surgery took place with no prior treatment in any patient. As handled by the study authors: Clinicopathological groups of papillary thyroid cancer showed CDR3 differences that were used to build a distant-metastasis classifier. TCRdb ran MiXCR on the PCR reads. TCRdb, not the authors, supplied the V and J calls. The table includes some 15,000 clones, over 20% detected once. Study-wide results and limits: Compared with benign nodules, malignant thyroid tumors were reported to have significantly higher TCR beta diversity in both blood and tumor.

Sequencing was carried out using tumor tissue. The sequence was obtained from a female donor with papillary thyroid cancer or a benign thyroid nodule (not recorded which). Some clones in this sample may be carry-over from other donors' samples.

The CDR3 nucleotides are TGTGCCAGCAGTGACGCGCGCGGGGATACGCAGTATTTT. It encodes CASSDARGDTQYF. This rearrangement joins TRBV2 to TRBJ2-3; D may be TRBD2 (5 bases). V gave up 3 bases and J gave up 6 bases, with 10 bases separating them. Germline V gene sequence: CDR1 SNHLY, CDR2 FYNNEI. The length of the CDR3 is 13 residues.